A selection of T cell receptor beta chains follows, all from one sample in a study of Ad26.COV2.S vaccination and SARS-CoV-2 variants. Some clones are missing from TCRdb's copy, which holds only in-frame ones; the method was immunoSEQ multiplex PCR. The sample contains about 350,000 clones, 80% to 90% of which appear only once. Source: peripheral blood, taken in a trial of Ad26.COV2.S vaccine versus placebo. All receptors come from a person aged 18-60 years who received the Ad26.COV2.S COVID-19 vaccine or a placebo. Each CDR3 is given with its conserved first and last residue. Each record gives: V gene, J gene, clone size, D gene, CDR3 protein, CDR3 DNA. A D gene is named only where the DNA matches it firmly. Only some rows state a clone size, as once, few, many or a class for expanded clones.

V: TRBV6-5; J: TRBJ1-1; size: .; D: .; CDR3: CASSYSREMNTEAFF; DNA: TGTGCCAGCAGTTACTCCCGGGAAATGAACACTGAAGCTTTCTTT
V: TRBV14; J: TRBJ2-7; size: .; D: .; CDR3: CASSQETTYEQYF; DNA: TGTGCCAGCAGCCAAGAAACAACCTACGAGCAGTACTTC
V: TRBV6-2/TRBV6-3; J: TRBJ1-1; size: .; D: .; CDR3: CASSRGVTEAFF; DNA: TGTGCCAGCAGCAGGGGAGTCACTGAAGCTTTCTTT
V: TRBV5-8; J: TRBJ2-2; size: .; D: TRBD1; CDR3: CASSLQGRILNTGELFF; DNA: TGTGCCAGCAGCTTACAGGGGAGAATACTGAACACCGGGGAGCTGTTTTTT
V: TRBV3-1/TRBV3-2; J: TRBJ2-7; size: .; D: TRBD2; CDR3: CASSQDWGEGSSYEQYF; DNA: TGTGCCAGCAGCCAAGACTGGGGGGAGGGGAGCTCCTACGAGCAGTACTTC
V: TRBV28; J: TRBJ1-2; size: .; D: TRBD1; CDR3: CASSSGQGTYTF; DNA: TGTGCCAGCAGTTCGGGACAGGGGACCTACACCTTC
V: TRBV30; J: TRBJ2-1; size: .; D: TRBD2; CDR3: CAWRGLASNEQFF; DNA: TGTGCCTGGAGAGGACTAGCATCCAATGAGCAGTTCTTC
V: TRBV21-1; J: TRBJ2-3; size: .; D: .; CDR3: CASSKILPSTDTQYF; DNA: TGTGCCAGCAGCAAAATCCTTCCTAGCACAGATACGCAGTATTTT
V: TRBV7-6; J: TRBJ2-1; size: .; D: TRBD1; CDR3: CASSLGQGFFYNEQFF; DNA: TGTGCCAGCAGCTTAGGACAGGGGTTTTTCTACAATGAGCAGTTCTTC
V: TRBV27; J: TRBJ2-7; size: once; D: .; CDR3: CASSLRFNYEQYF; DNA: TGTGCCAGCAGTTTGCGGTTCAACTACGAGCAGTACTTC
V: TRBV1; J: TRBJ1-4; size: .; D: .; CDR3: CTSSQDSTAHEKLFF; DNA: TGCACCAGCAGCCAAGATTCAACAGCGCATGAAAAACTGTTTTTT
V: TRBV11-2; J: TRBJ1-3; size: .; D: .; CDR3: CASGPRGSGNTIYF; DNA: TGTGCCAGCGGCCCCCGAGGGTCAGGAAACACCATATATTTT
V: TRBV28; J: TRBJ2-7; size: .; D: .; CDR3: CASSLNYEQYF; DNA: TGTGCCAGCAGTTTAAATTACGAGCAGTACTTC
V: TRBV2; J: TRBJ1-5; size: .; D: .; CDR3: CASSRTASNQPQHF; DNA: TGTGCCAGCAGTCGGACAGCGAGCAATCAGCCCCAGCATTTT
V: TRBV10-1; J: TRBJ2-2; size: few; D: .; CDR3: CASSDAGTGELFF; DNA: TGCGCCAGCAGTGACGCCGGCACCGGGGAGCTGTTTTTT
V: TRBV5-6; J: TRBJ2-1; size: .; D: .; CDR3: CASGYRDSYNEQFF; DNA: TGTGCCAGCGGCTACCGGGACTCCTACAATGAGCAGTTCTTC
V: TRBV10-2; J: TRBJ1-6; size: .; D: .; CDR3: CASSEIVGALFNSPLHF; DNA: TGCGCCAGCAGTGAGATTGTGGGGGCCTTATTCAATTCACCCCTCCACTTT
V: TRBV7-3; J: TRBJ1-1; size: .; D: .; CDR3: CASSLTGLNTEAFF; DNA: TGTGCCAGCAGCTTAACGGGTTTGAACACTGAAGCTTTCTTT
V: TRBV28; J: TRBJ2-7; size: .; D: TRBD2; CDR3: CASSTAAGAKVGQYF; DNA: TGTGCCAGCAGCACTGCAGCGGGAGCTAAGGTGGGGCAGTACTTC
V: TRBV5-6; J: TRBJ2-1; size: .; D: .; CDR3: CASSLVGESSSEQFF; DNA: TGTGCCAGCAGCTTGGTAGGGGAGTCGTCTAGTGAGCAGTTCTTC
V: TRBV6-5; J: TRBJ1-1; size: few; D: .; CDR3: CASRPDGQRNTEAFF; DNA: TGTGCCAGCAGACCGGACGGACAGAGGAACACTGAAGCTTTCTTT
V: TRBV7-9; J: TRBJ2-2; size: .; D: .; CDR3: CASSFWQTNTGELFF; DNA: TGTGCCAGCAGCTTTTGGCAGACGAACACCGGGGAGCTGTTTTTT
V: TRBV28; J: TRBJ2-1; size: .; D: TRBD2; CDR3: CASSLATTSGRKVQFF; DNA: TGTGCCAGCAGTTTGGCTACGACTAGCGGGAGGAAAGTGCAGTTCTTC
V: TRBV12-3/TRBV12-4; J: TRBJ1-2; size: .; D: TRBD1; CDR3: CASRPGGGSGYTF; DNA: TGTGCCAGCAGACCAGGGGGAGGGTCTGGCTACACCTTC
V: TRBV28; J: TRBJ2-1; size: .; D: .; CDR3: CASISGSSYNEQFF; DNA: TGTGCCAGCATCTCCGGTAGCTCCTACAATGAGCAGTTCTTC
V: TRBV27; J: TRBJ2-6; size: .; D: TRBD1; CDR3: CASSADVRGSGANVLTF; DNA: TGTGCCAGCAGTGCCGACGTCAGGGGGTCTGGGGCCAACGTCCTGACTTTC
V: TRBV18; J: TRBJ2-5; size: .; D: .; CDR3: CASSPPSRGVRTQYF; DNA: TGTGCCAGCTCACCCCCCAGTCGGGGTGTAAGGACCCAGTACTTC
V: TRBV27; J: TRBJ1-5; size: few; D: .; CDR3: CASSLGGFRNQPQHF; DNA: TGTGCCAGCAGTTTAGGGGGGTTCAGGAATCAGCCCCAGCATTTT
V: TRBV29-1; J: TRBJ2-2; size: .; D: .; CDR3: CSVLWASNTGELFF; DNA: TGCAGCGTGCTCTGGGCCAGCAACACCGGGGAGCTGTTTTTT
V: TRBV5-1; J: TRBJ2-1; size: .; D: TRBD1; CDR3: CASSPGTGGGEQFF; DNA: TGCGCCAGCAGCCCTGGGACAGGGGGCGGTGAGCAGTTCTTC
V: TRBV4-2; J: TRBJ1-2; size: .; D: .; CDR3: CASSPRLIGGGGNGYTF; DNA: TGTGCCAGCAGCCCAAGATTAATCGGGGGAGGTGGCAACGGCTACACCTTC
V: TRBV9; J: TRBJ2-3; size: .; D: TRBD2; CDR3: CASSVEGGGPDTQYF; DNA: TGTGCCAGCAGCGTAGAAGGCGGGGGACCCGATACGCAGTATTTT
V: TRBV9; J: TRBJ1-6; size: .; D: TRBD1; CDR3: CASSVAPTGSSYNSPLHF; DNA: TGTGCCAGCAGCGTAGCCCCGACAGGGAGCTCCTATAATTCACCCCTCCACTTT
V: TRBV15; J: TRBJ2-1; size: .; D: .; CDR3: CATSRDRAGFGEQFF; DNA: TGTGCCACCAGCAGAGATCGTGCAGGGTTTGGTGAGCAGTTCTTC
V: TRBV11-2; J: TRBJ2-2; size: few; D: .; CDR3: CASSSIKGAGELFF; DNA: TGTGCCAGCAGTTCCATTAAGGGGGCCGGGGAGCTGTTTTTT
V: TRBV2; J: TRBJ2-2; size: .; D: .; CDR3: CASSVSGNAGELFF; DNA: TGTGCCAGCAGTGTGTCAGGGAACGCCGGGGAGCTGTTTTTT
V: TRBV6-2/TRBV6-3; J: TRBJ1-2; size: .; D: .; CDR3: CASSYSNGNGYTF; DNA: TGTGCCAGCAGTTACTCGAACGGAAATGGCTACACCTTC
V: TRBV2; J: TRBJ2-1; size: .; D: TRBD1; CDR3: CASIPVGTGGFF; DNA: TGTGCCAGCATTCCCGTCGGGACAGGGGGCTTCTTC
V: TRBV6-5; J: TRBJ1-1; size: .; D: .; CDR3: CASSSRSMGIAFF; DNA: TGTGCCAGCAGTTCGAGATCTATGGGGATTGCTTTCTTT
V: TRBV15; J: TRBJ2-7; size: .; D: .; CDR3: CATSRVIPGNYEQYF; DNA: TGTGCCACCAGCAGAGTTATTCCTGGCAACTACGAGCAGTACTTC
V: TRBV6-2/TRBV6-3; J: TRBJ1-1; size: .; D: .; CDR3: CASSYLRAKKNTEAFF; DNA: TGTGCCAGCAGTTACCTCAGGGCGAAAAAGAACACTGAAGCTTTCTTT
V: TRBV11-2; J: TRBJ2-1; size: .; D: TRBD2; CDR3: CASSSRGGLAEINEQFF; DNA: TGTGCCAGCAGCTCCCGGGGGGGACTAGCGGAAATCAATGAGCAGTTCTTC
V: TRBV15; J: TRBJ2-7; size: .; D: .; CDR3: CATSRDPAYEQYF; DNA: TGTGCCACCAGCAGAGACCCAGCCTACGAGCAGTACTTC
V: TRBV19; J: TRBJ2-6; size: .; D: TRBD1; CDR3: CASSPHRGRSSGANVLTF; DNA: TGTGCCAGTAGTCCCCACAGGGGTCGTAGCTCTGGGGCCAACGTCCTGACTTTC
V: TRBV27; J: TRBJ1-2; size: .; D: TRBD1; CDR3: CASSFSGQGYSYTF; DNA: TGTGCCAGCAGTTTCTCGGGACAGGGGTATAGCTACACCTTC
V: TRBV6-1; J: TRBJ1-6; size: .; D: .; CDR3: CASSDFSPLHF; DNA: TGTGCCAGCAGTGATTTTTCACCCCTCCACTTT
V: TRBV20-1; J: TRBJ1-5; size: .; D: .; CDR3: CSASGQSYSNQPQHF; DNA: TGCAGTGCTAGTGGACAGTCATATAGCAATCAGCCCCAGCATTTT
V: TRBV6-5; J: TRBJ1-1; size: .; D: .; CDR3: CASYHRAEAFF; DNA: TGTGCCAGCTACCACAGGGCTGAAGCTTTCTTT
V: TRBV30; J: TRBJ2-3; size: .; D: TRBD2; CDR3: CAWSVRSGAGELDTQYF; DNA: TGTGCCTGGAGTGTAAGGTCGGGAGCGGGAGAATTAGATACGCAGTATTTT
V: TRBV9; J: TRBJ1-1; size: .; D: .; CDR3: CASSVAQVNTEAFF; DNA: TGTGCCAGCAGCGTGGCGCAAGTGAACACTGAAGCTTTCTTT
V: TRBV5-1; J: TRBJ2-6; size: .; D: .; CDR3: CASSLEGPSSGANVLTF; DNA: TGCGCCAGCAGCTTGGAGGGCCCGAGCTCTGGGGCCAACGTCCTGACTTTC
V: TRBV19; J: TRBJ1-2; size: .; D: TRBD1; CDR3: CASSTTAGGSYGYTF; DNA: TGTGCCAGTAGTACTACGGCAGGGGGCAGCTATGGCTACACCTTC
V: TRBV4-2; J: TRBJ2-1; size: once; D: TRBD1; CDR3: CASSQDRTGGGEQFF; DNA: TGTGCCAGCAGCCAAGATCGGACAGGGGGCGGTGAGCAGTTCTTC